This entry lists 14 T cell receptor beta chains sequenced from one sample in a study of blood T cell repertoires in COVID-19 (dated by TCRdb to 2020 to 2022). Preparation of the library involved the immunoSEQ multiplex PCR assay. Sourced from immuneACCESS, this table was stored by TCRdb with only in-frame sequences that have V and J called. A share of the clones is absent; for the studies checked, an unresolved V gene accounts for under half, and the remainder has no known explanation. Here the sample has 55,000 to 80,000 clones; under 85% occur a single time. Of the sample, roughly 27% falls within the top ten clones. The sequencing input was peripheral blood. Receptors originate from a woman over 75 with acute or convalescent COVID-19.

The CDR3 is CASSFGVSGETQYF. CDR3 sequence (DNA): TGTGCCAGCAGCTTTGGGGTCTCGGGGGAGACCCAGTACTTC. The V gene is TRBV7-9, the J gene TRBJ2-5; D may be TRBD2 (5 bases). V was pared by 3 bases and J by 5 bases, with 13 bases between. Germline V lookup: CDR1 SEHNR, CDR2 FQNEAQ (reference sequence). CDR3 length equals 14 residues. The full variable domain, with the rest looked up from reference TRBV7-9 and TRBJ2-5, is DTGVSQNPRHKITKRGQNVTFRCDPISEHNRLYWYRQTLGQGPEFLTYFQNEAQLEKSRLLSDRFSAERPKGSFSTLEIQRTEQGDSAMYLCASSFGVSGETQYFGPGTRLLVL.

The chain joins TRBV3-1 (or the pseudogene TRBV3-2) to TRBJ2-1; D unclear. Germline assignment: CDR1 LGHDT and CDR2 YNNKEL (reference sequence). Between the trimmed V and J ends, which lost 1 base and 8 bases, there was a span of 6 bases. This CDR3 spans 12 amino acids. CDR3 sequence reads: CASSQVSDEQFF. CDR3 nucleotides: TGTGCCAGCAGCCAAGTTTCCGATGAGCAGTTCTTC.

The chain employs TRBV6-1 and TRBJ1-5; TRBD1 is a possible D gene (5 bases). V was cut by 0 bases and J by 5 bases, with 11 bases left in between. The CDR3 consists of 15 residues. The germline CDR1 and CDR2 sequences are MNHNS and SASEGT. The chain's CDR3 is CASSEARGGDQPQHF. The CDR3, as DNA: TGTGCCAGCAGTGAAGCGAGGGGAGGGGATCAGCCCCAGCATTTT.

The chain links TRBV4-2 to TRBJ2-1, with 10 bases aligning to TRBD2. The length of the CDR3 is 16 residues. The V gene end was trimmed by 3 bases and the J gene end by 6 bases; junction bases not matched to a gene: 8. Germline values: CDR1 LGHNA, CDR2 YNFKEQ. CDR3 residues: CASSQNTLAGGNEQFF. The CDR3 DNA follows: TGTGCCAGCAGCCAGAACACATTAGCGGGAGGCAATGAGCAGTTCTTC.

This rearrangement joins TRBV4-2 to TRBJ1-5, with a weak D call TRBD1 (5 bases). The germline gives CDR1 LGHNA, CDR2 YNFKEQ. V lost 3 bases and J lost 5, with 14 bases in between. The CDR3 runs 15 residues. The CDR3 sequence is CASSHQGGEYQPQHF. The CDR3 DNA reads as TGTGCCAGCAGCCATCAGGGTGGGGAATATCAGCCCCAGCATTTT.

This chain links TRBV20-1 with TRBJ1-1, with 7 bases matching TRBD1. In germline, CDR1 is DFQATT, CDR2 SNEGSKA (reference sequence). The V gene end was trimmed by 6 bases and the J gene end by 8 bases; junction bases not matched to a gene: 6. The CDR3 totals 11 residues. CDR3 amino acids: CSAKGQPEAFF. Here the CDR3 DNA reads TGCAGTGCCAAGGGACAGCCAGAAGCTTTCTTT.

This rearrangement joins TRBV7-2 to TRBJ2-7; TRBD1 agrees at 12 bases. Per germline, CDR1 SGHTA and CDR2 FQGNSA. The CDR3 covers 14 residues. V dropped 4 bases and J dropped 4; count of bases not matched to a gene: 2. The CDR3 coding sequence is TGTGCCAGCAGCTGGGACAGGGGGCTTTACGAGCAGTACTTC. The encoded protein is CASSWDRGLYEQYF.

In regard to this clone: The junction departs from germline at one end; a sequencing error may be responsible. The chain uses TRBV11-3 and TRBJ2-3, with D maybe TRBD2 (5 bases). Germline assignment: CDR1 SGHNT and CDR2 YENEEA. The CDR3 contains 12 residues. The CDR3 nucleotides read TGTGCCAGCAGCTTAGAATACGGGGTAATAGATTTT. Its protein product is CASSLEYGVIDF.

The chain has TRBV7-8 and TRBJ1-1; 8 nucleotides match TRBD1. Germline CDR1 SGHVS, CDR2 FQNEAQ. The CDR3 is 14 amino acids. Losses at the gene ends were 8 bases for V and 1 base for J; bases not matched to a gene: 6. CDR3 in DNA: TGTGCCAGCGGGTTGGGGACAGGGAACACTGAAGCTTTCTTT. Its protein is CASGLGTGNTEAFF.

This chain joins TRBV6-1 and TRBJ1-1; no reliable D call. The germline gives CDR1 MNHNS, CDR2 SASEGT. V lost 3 bases to trimming and J lost 1 base, with 9 bases between them. This CDR3 has 14 amino acids. CDR3 in DNA: TGTGCCAGCAGTGATCGGAGTGGGAACACTGAAGCTTTCTTT. Translation gives CASSDRSGNTEAFF.

This clone was seen repeatedly, ten times or more. The J gene is TRBJ1-1, the V gene TRBV24-1; the D is unclear. This CDR3 spans 11 amino acids. Germline V CDR1 and CDR2: KGHDR, SFDVKD. The CDR3 nucleotides read TGTCCATCCCAGATGAACACTGAAGCTTTCTTT. This encodes CPSQMNTEAFF.

The rearrangement joins TRBV28 to TRBJ2-7; 7 bases are a match to TRBD2. The CDR3 is 15 residues long. The V gene end was trimmed by 2 bases and the J gene end by 4 bases; junction bases not matched to a gene: 8. Germline V gives CDR1 MDHEN, CDR2 SYDVKM. DNA of the CDR3: TGTGCCAGCAGTTTAAGGGCTAGCGGTCTATACGAGCAGTACTTC. Translating it yields CASSLRASGLYEQYF.

This chain uses TRBV14 with TRBJ1-1, with 10 positions matching TRBD1. The CDR3 consists of 14 residues. Looked up from germline, CDR1 is SGHDN and CDR2 is FVKESK. V trimming: 1 base; J trimming: 8 bases; junction bases outside the gene matches: 4. CDR3 loop: CASSQVRTGGEAFF. The DNA of the CDR3 is TGTGCCAGCAGCCAAGTGAGGACAGGGGGGGAAGCTTTCTTT.

The V call is TRBV7-9, the J call TRBJ2-1; 14 positions match TRBD2. V gave up 5 bases and J gave up 8 bases; unmatched junction bases: 2. The CDR3 is 14 amino acids. The germline CDR1 and CDR2 sequences are SEHNR and FQNEAQ (reference sequence). The CDR3 loop is CASSGTSGSDEQFF. CDR3 bases: TGTGCCAGCAGCGGGACTAGCGGGAGTGATGAGCAGTTCTTC.